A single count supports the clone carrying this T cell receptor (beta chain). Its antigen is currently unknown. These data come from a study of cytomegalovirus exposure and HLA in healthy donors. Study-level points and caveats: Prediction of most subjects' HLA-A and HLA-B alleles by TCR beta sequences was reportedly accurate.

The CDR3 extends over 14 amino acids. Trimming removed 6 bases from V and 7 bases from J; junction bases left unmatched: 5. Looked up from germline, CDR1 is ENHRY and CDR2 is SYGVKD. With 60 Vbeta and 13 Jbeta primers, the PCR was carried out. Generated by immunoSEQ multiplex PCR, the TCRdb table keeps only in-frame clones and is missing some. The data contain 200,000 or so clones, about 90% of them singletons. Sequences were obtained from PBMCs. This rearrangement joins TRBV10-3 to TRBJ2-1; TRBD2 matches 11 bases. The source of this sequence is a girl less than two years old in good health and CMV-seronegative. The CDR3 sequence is CAISTGLADNEQFF. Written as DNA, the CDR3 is TGTGCCATCAGCACGGGACTAGCGGATAATGAGCAGTTCTTC.